This TCR beta chain was observed in a study of blood T cell repertoires in COVID-19. Turning to the study itself: Sites across the United States, Italy and Spain contributed samples from acute and convalescent COVID-19.

V dropped 3 bases and J dropped 4; count of bases not matched to a gene: 10. The length of the CDR3 is 16 residues. Looked up from germline, CDR1 is KGHSH and CDR2 is LQKENI. Cohorts were determined from participant-reported clinical history. Generated by immunoSEQ multiplex PCR, the TCRdb table keeps only in-frame clones and is missing some. The sample includes over 150,000 clones, 70% to 85% of them seen just once. The rearrangement uses TRBV18 and TRBJ1-1, with 8 nucleotides matching TRBD1. This receptor was identified in a woman between 65 and 79 years old in a cohort exposed to, infected with or recovered from COVID-19 (not recorded which). Source material: PBMCs or T cells enriched from blood (not recorded which). DNA for the CDR3: TGTGCCAGCTCACCCGGACAGGGACGAGGGACCACTGAAGCTTTCTTT. This sequence encodes CASSPGQGRGTTEAFF.